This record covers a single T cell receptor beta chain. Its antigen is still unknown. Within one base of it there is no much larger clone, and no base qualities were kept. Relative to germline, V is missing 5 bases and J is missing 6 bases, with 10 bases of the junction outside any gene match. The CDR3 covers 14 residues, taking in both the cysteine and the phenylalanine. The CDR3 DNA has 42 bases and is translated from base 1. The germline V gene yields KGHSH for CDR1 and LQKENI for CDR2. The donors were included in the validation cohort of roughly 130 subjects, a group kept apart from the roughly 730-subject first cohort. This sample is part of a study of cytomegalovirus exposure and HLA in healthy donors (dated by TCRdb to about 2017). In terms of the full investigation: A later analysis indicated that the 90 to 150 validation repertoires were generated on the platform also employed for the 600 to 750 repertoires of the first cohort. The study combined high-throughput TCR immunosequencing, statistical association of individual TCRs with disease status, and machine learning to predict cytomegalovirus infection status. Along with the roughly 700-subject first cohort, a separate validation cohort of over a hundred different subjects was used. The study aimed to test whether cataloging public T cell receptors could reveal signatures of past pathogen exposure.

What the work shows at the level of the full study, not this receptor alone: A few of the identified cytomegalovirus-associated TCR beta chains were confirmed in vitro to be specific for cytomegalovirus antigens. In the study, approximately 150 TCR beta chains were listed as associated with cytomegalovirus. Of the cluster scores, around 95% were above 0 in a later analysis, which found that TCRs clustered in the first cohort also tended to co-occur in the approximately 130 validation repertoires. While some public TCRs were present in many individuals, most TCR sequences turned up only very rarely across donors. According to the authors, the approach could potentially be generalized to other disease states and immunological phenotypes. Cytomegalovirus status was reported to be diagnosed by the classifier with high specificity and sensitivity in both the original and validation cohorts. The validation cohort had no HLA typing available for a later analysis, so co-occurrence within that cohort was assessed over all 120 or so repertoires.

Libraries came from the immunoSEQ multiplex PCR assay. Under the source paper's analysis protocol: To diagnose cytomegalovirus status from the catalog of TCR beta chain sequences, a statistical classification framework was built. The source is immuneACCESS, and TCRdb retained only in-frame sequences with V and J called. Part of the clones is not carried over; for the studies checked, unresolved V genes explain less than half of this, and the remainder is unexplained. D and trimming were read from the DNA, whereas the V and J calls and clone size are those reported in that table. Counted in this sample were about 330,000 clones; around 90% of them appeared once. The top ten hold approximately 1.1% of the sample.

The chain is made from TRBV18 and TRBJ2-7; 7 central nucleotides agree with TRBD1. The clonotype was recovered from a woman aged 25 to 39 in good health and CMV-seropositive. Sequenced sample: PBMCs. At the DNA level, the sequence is TGTGCCAGCTCAGTCGACAGGGCGTCTCTCGAGCAGTACTTC. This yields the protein CASSVDRASLEQYF.